This note documents a single T cell receptor (beta chain) sequence. Its recognized antigen is unknown. It has no much larger one-base neighbor in the sample; base qualities were not kept. This sample is part of a study of early T cells in non-severe SARS-CoV-2 infection (dated by TCRdb to 2020 to 2022). At the level of the whole study: Because TCR sequencing was done on bulk RNA from unsorted whole blood, the alpha and beta chains could not be paired. Here is what the overall study found, with its caveats: VDJdb matching was skewed toward anti-spike CD8 responses and likely underestimated virus-specific expansions by missing private and CD4 specificities.

The library was built by means of 5' RACE. The listed sequencing device is NextSeq 500. Unique molecular identifiers were attached to individual cDNA molecules in the TCR library protocol so that sequencing error and PCR bias could be corrected. Both TCR alpha and beta chains were sequenced, and tight co-correlation was observed between alpha and beta sequence abundances in each sample. The paper's data handling went like this. Decombinator V4 was used to perform V gene, J gene and CDR3 annotation of TCR sequences. TCRs were defined as expanded if a significant change between any two time points was detected under a Poisson model with p below 0.0001. TCR abundances were normalised to the total number of TCRs sequenced in each sample and reported as counts per million. TRAV1-2 paired with TRAJ12, TRAJ20 or TRAJ33 defined MAIT TCRs, while TRAV10 paired with TRAJ18 defined iNKT TCRs. VDJdb, accessed 1 November 2021, was searched for CMV, EBV and SARS-CoV-2 annotated TCRs, with TCRs annotated for multiple antigens excluded. Using fastp trimming at Q25 and MiXCR clonotype assembly, TCRdb reanalyzed the public sequencing data and kept in-frame beta chains. Rows matching on CDR3 protein sequence are summarized as one entry with the most common DNA and genes. TCRdb, not the original authors, processed these V and J calls. The sample table lists about 47,000 distinct CDR3 sequences, roughly a tenth of them with a count of one. The ten top clones hold approximately 5.7% of the sample.

Set within a cohort of healthcare workers in London, UK, this nested case-control study involved weekly PCR testing of nasopharyngeal swabs along with blood sampling. Healthcare workers were enrolled in the week of the UK lockdown, from 23 to 31 March 2020, and were followed every week for up to roughly 16 weeks. V is cut by 3 bases and J by 5 bases, and the space between the germline ends is 7 bases. Per the germline V gene, KGHSH is the CDR1 and LQKENI is the CDR2. The CDR3 spans 12 residues, from the cysteine through the phenylalanine. The DNA shown is the 36-base CDR3, in frame from base 1. Here the chain combines TRBV18 and TRBJ2-5; the D gene cannot be resolved reliably. The sequenced sample was whole blood, obtained at baseline. The source of this sequence is an adult who was a healthcare worker with PCR-confirmed SARS-CoV-2 infection or an uninfected control (not recorded which). The CDR3 has the sequence CASSPAGETQYF. The DNA reads TGTGCCAGCTCACCCGCTGGGGAGACCCAGTACTTC.